This entry lists 21 T cell receptor beta chains sequenced from one sample in a study of blood T cells in healthy people across ages. A second about 6 to 11 cycle PCR used barcoded and J-beta primers. TCRdb reanalysed the 5' RACE reads using MiXCR and keeps one entry per CDR3 protein. This sample yields fewer than 750,000 distinct CDR3 sequences, of which around 52% are seen a single time; less than 15% belongs to the top ten. The sample was blood. The receptors originated from a woman older than 75 in good health.

This clonotype was counted only a few times. The chain combines TRBV7-6 with TRBJ2-3, with TRBD2 matching over 10 bases. Looked up from germline, CDR1 is SGHVS and CDR2 is FNYEAQ. The V segment lost 0 bases and the J segment 4 bases; nucleotides outside the gene matches: 4. This CDR3 has 16 residues. CDR3 sequence (DNA): TGTGCCAGCAGCTTAGCAGGAGCGGGGGGGCCAGATACGCAGTATTTT. Protein sequence: CASSLAGAGGPDTQYF.

This chain connects TRBV4-3 to TRBJ1-2; no definite D call. Trimming removed 3 bases from V and 6 bases from J, with 11 bases in between. This CDR3 is 13 amino acids long. Germline V gives CDR1 LGHNA, CDR2 YSLEER. The CDR3 region has the DNA TGCGCCAGCAGCCAGATGGGCGGGGATGGCTACACCTTC. As protein: CASSQMGGDGYTF.

The genes are TRBV9 and TRBJ2-5; 8 positions agree with TRBD1. The J call may be wrong; the DNA end is better matched by TRBJ2-7. The CDR3 runs 14 residues. Germline V gene data show CDR1 as SGDLS and CDR2 as YYNGEE. CDR3 sequence: CASSVVDRGDEQYF. CDR3 in DNA: TGTGCCAGCAGCGTGGTCGACAGGGGTGACGAGCAGTACTTC.

Note on this clonotype: With a much larger clone just one base away, this may be a read error. Because it lacks the conserved phenylalanine or tryptophan at the end, this CDR3 is likely a read error. The V call is TRBV7-9, the J call TRBJ1-2, with TRBD1 matching over 10 bases. CDR1 is SEHNR, CDR2 FQNEAQ, per germline (reference sequence). The CDR3 has 15 residues. Germline trimming cut 4 bases from V and 4 bases from J; bases unmatched to any gene: 6. CDR3 protein: CASSYGTGEAYGYTI. The CDR3, as DNA: TGTGCCAGCAGCTACGGGACAGGGGAGGCCTATGGCTACACCATC.

The chain employs TRBV10-3 and TRBJ1-1; D call uncertain. V lost 10 bases and J lost 1, with 13 bases in between. The CDR3 contains 13 residues. Per germline, CDR1 ENHRY and CDR2 SYGVKD. The CDR3 nucleotides read TGTGCCAGCACCCAACCTCCGAACACTGAAGCTTTCTTT. Encoded protein: CASTQPPNTEAFF.

J is TRBJ2-1 and V is TRBV28; 9 bases map to TRBD2. Germline assignment: CDR1 MDHEN and CDR2 SYDVKM. V shed 4 bases and J 4 bases; nucleotides not matched to a gene: 8. This CDR3 comprises 16 residues. The CDR3 DNA is TGTGCCAGCAGTTCCCCCCTAGCGGGATTTTACAATGAGCAGTTCTTC. As protein: CASSSPLAGFYNEQFF.

This clonotype was detected many times. This chain links TRBV6-1 with TRBJ2-7; TRBD1 matches 7 bases. The CDR3 loop spans 14 amino acids. J lost 0 bases, V lost 7 bases, and 6 bases had no gene match. In germline, CDR1 is MNHNS, CDR2 SASEGT. This CDR3 is CASMGTALSYEQYF. CDR3 DNA sequence: TGTGCCAGCATGGGGACAGCACTCTCCTACGAGCAGTACTTC.

The table lists this clonotype with a count of one. The chain is built from TRBV3-1 and TRBJ1-6; tentative D call: TRBD1 (5 bases). Germline-derived CDR1 and CDR2 are LGHDT and YNNKEL (reference sequence). V dropped 4 bases and J dropped 9 bases, with 10 bases sitting between them. The CDR3 spans 13 residues. The CDR3 loop is CASSPGTFSPLHF. The CDR3 DNA sequence: TGTGCCAGCAGCCCCGGGACTTTTTCACCCCTCCACTTT.

To note about this clonotype: Relative to the germline gene, one junction end is altered; a read error may explain this. The CDR3: CASSQDAGVRTDTQYF. CDR3 nucleotides: TGCGCCAGCAGCCAAGACGCGGGGGTTCGGACAGATACACAGTATTTT. V and J are TRBV4-3 and TRBJ2-3; D perhaps matches TRBD2 (7 bases). CDR3 length equals 16 residues. Germline loops: CDR1 LGHNA, CDR2 YSLEER.

Ten or more counts support this clonotype. This rearrangement joins TRBV3-1 to TRBJ2-5; tentatively, D is TRBD1 or TRBD2 (6 bases each). This CDR3 is 15 amino acids long. Germline-derived CDR1 and CDR2 are LGHDT and YNNKEL (reference sequence). Trimming removed 1 base at V and 1 base at J, with 10 bases between. CDR3: CASSQVPGAQETQYF. The DNA for the CDR3 is TGTGCCAGCAGCCAAGTACCGGGGGCCCAAGAGACCCAGTACTTC.

The chain has TRBV20-1 and TRBJ2-6, with D unclear. Germline CDR1 is DFQATT and CDR2 is SNEGSKA (reference sequence). V dropped 3 bases and J dropped 0 bases, with 6 bases sitting between them. The CDR3 extends over 14 amino acids. CDR3 sequence: CSASRSSGANVLTF. The CDR3 DNA sequence: TGCAGTGCTAGCCGGAGCTCTGGGGCCAACGTCCTGACTTTC.

This chain links TRBV5-1 with TRBJ2-2, with 7 bases identical to TRBD1. V dropped 2 bases and J dropped 2; count of bases not matched to a gene: 6. Germline V lookup: CDR1 SGHRS, CDR2 YFSETQ. The CDR3 sequence is 16 residues long. CDR3 sequence: CASSFPGTVNTGELFF. The CDR3 bases are TGCGCCAGCAGCTTTCCCGGGACAGTCAACACCGGGGAGCTGTTTTTT. The variable domain in full, with the rest retrieved from reference TRBV5-1 and TRBJ2-2, is KAGVTQTPRYLIKTRGQQVTLSCSPISGHRSVSWYQQTPGQGLQFLFEYFSETQRNKGNFPGRFSGRQFSNSRSEMNVSTLELGDSALYLCASSFPGTVNTGELFFGEGSRLTVL.

The chain uses TRBV10-3 and TRBJ2-3, with TRBD2 matching 11 bases. The CDR3 extends over 14 amino acids. Germline CDR1 and CDR2: ENHRY and SYGVKD. Trimming removed 10 bases from V and 6 bases from J; junction bases left unmatched: 9. This CDR3 reads CATWTSGSADTQYF. The DNA of the CDR3 is TGTGCCACTTGGACTAGCGGGTCCGCGGATACGCAGTATTTT.

This clonotype has more than one count but fewer than ten. This chain joins TRBV5-1 and TRBJ1-1, with 9 bases that match TRBD1. The germline V gene has CDR1 SGHRS and CDR2 YFSETQ. The CDR3 sequence is 15 residues long. The V gene end was trimmed by 3 bases and the J gene end by 4 bases; junction bases not matched to a gene: 7. CDR3 sequence (DNA): TGCGCCAGCAGCTCCCCGACAGGGGGGAGCACTGAAGCTTTCTTT. Translation: CASSSPTGGSTEAFF.

V and J are TRBV20-1 and TRBJ1-6, with 9 nucleotides matching TRBD1. There are 15 residues in the CDR3. Germline lookup yields CDR1 DFQATT and CDR2 SNEGSKA (reference sequence). V was clipped by 1 base and J by 10 bases; unmatched bases: 8. In nucleotides, the CDR3 is TGCAGTGCTAGAGGCGGGACAGGGTTGGGGTCACCCCTCCACTTT. Translating it yields CSARGGTGLGSPLHF.

The sample holds a few counts of this clonotype. It may be a read error: a sequence one base away is much more abundant. The chain is built from TRBV11-2 and TRBJ2-1; D gene uncertain. The J call may be faulty, since TRBJ2-7 better matches the DNA end. From germline, CDR1 is SGHAT and CDR2 FQNNGV. This CDR3 has 17 residues. The CDR3 nucleotides read TGTGCCAGCAGCTTAGAGCCTGGTAAATTCCCCTACAATGAGCAGTACTTC. Its protein product is CASSLEPGKFPYNEQYF.

This clonotype was detected many times. The CDR3 is CASSFGTARSYEQYF. CDR3 coding DNA: TGTGCCAGCAGCTTTGGGACCGCTCGTTCCTACGAGCAGTACTTC. The J gene is TRBJ2-7, the V gene TRBV7-9; the D gene could be TRBD1 or TRBD2 (5 bases each). The V end lost 3 bases, the J end lost 1 base, and 13 bases lay between the germline ends. The CDR3 consists of 15 residues. Germline V gene lookup returns CDR1 SEHNR and CDR2 FQNEAQ (reference sequence).

This sequence joins TRBV29-1 and TRBJ2-7; TRBD2 matches 8 bases. The CDR3 runs to 13 residues. V trimming: 5 bases; J trimming: 4 bases; junction bases outside the gene matches: 7. Germline CDR1 reads SQVTM; CDR2 reads ANQGSEA. CDR3 in amino acids: CSVPGLGVYEQYF. The CDR3 coding sequence is TGCAGCGTTCCGGGACTAGGTGTTTACGAGCAGTACTTC.

A note on this clonotype: One end of the junction does not line up with germline, which may come from a read error. The chain carries TRBV18 and TRBJ2-7; D might be TRBD1 or TRBD2, each matching 6 bases. The CDR3 length is 14 residues. Germline CDR1 and CDR2: KGHSH and LQKENI. The CDR3 is CASSPRGDSYGQYF. Written as DNA, the CDR3 is TGTGCCAGCTCACCAAGGGGGGACTCCTACGGGCAGTACTTC.

In this sample, this clonotype turned up a few times. This chain connects TRBV7-2 to TRBJ2-5; 12 positions match TRBD2. V was pared by 3 bases and J by 0 bases, with 5 bases of the junction left unmatched. CDR3 length equals 17 residues. The germline CDR1 and CDR2 sequences are SGHTA and FQGNSA. The CDR3 spells CASSFGLAGPYQETQYF. The CDR3 region has the DNA TGTGCCAGCAGCTTCGGACTAGCGGGACCGTACCAAGAGACCCAGTACTTC.

The J gene is TRBJ1-2, the V gene TRBV18; D unclear. The CDR3 is 16 amino acids. Deletions cut 0 bases from V and 5 bases from J, with 16 bases between. The V gene's germline CDR1 is KGHSH and CDR2 LQKENI. The CDR3 here is CASSPPDATKNYGYTF. CDR3 in DNA: TGTGCCAGCTCACCACCGGACGCGACAAAAAATTATGGCTACACCTTC.